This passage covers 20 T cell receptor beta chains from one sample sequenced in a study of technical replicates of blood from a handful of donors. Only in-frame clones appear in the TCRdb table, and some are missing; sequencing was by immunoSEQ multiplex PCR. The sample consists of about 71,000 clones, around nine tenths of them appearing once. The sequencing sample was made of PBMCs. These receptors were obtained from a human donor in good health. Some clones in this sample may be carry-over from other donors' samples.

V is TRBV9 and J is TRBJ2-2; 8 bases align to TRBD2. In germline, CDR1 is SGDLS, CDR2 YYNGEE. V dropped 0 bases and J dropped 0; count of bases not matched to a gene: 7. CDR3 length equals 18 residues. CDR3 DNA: TGTGCCAGCAGCGTAGAGGTCACGGGAGGGCCGAACACCGGGGAGCTGTTTTTT. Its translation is CASSVEVTGGPNTGELFF.

CDR3 region: CASGSGGITFF. CDR3 nucleotides: TGTGCCAGCGGCTCAGGGGGGATAACTTTCTTT. The chain couples TRBV7-9 to TRBJ1-1; 7 positions match TRBD1. Germline CDR1 reads SEHNR; CDR2 reads FQNEAQ (reference sequence). Germline trimming cut 8 bases from V and 12 bases from J; bases unmatched to any gene: 9. CDR3 size: 11 residues.

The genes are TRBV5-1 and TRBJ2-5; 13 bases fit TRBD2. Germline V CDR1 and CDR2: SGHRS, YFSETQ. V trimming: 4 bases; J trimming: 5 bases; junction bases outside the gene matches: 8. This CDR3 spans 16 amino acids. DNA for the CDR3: TGCGCCAGCAGCCAACTAGCGGGGGGGCCTCTGGAGACCCAGTACTTC. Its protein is CASSQLAGGPLETQYF. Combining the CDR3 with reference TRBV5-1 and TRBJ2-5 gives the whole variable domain KAGVTQTPRYLIKTRGQQVTLSCSPISGHRSVSWYQQTPGQGLQFLFEYFSETQRNKGNFPGRFSGRQFSNSRSEMNVSTLELGDSALYLCASSQLAGGPLETQYFGPGTRLLVL.

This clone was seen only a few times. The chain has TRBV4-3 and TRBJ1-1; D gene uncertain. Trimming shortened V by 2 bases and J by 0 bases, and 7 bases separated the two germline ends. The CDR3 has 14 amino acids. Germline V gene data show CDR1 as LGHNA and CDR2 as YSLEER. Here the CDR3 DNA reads TGCGCCAGCAGCCAAATGGCAATGAACACTGAAGCTTTCTTT. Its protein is CASSQMAMNTEAFF.

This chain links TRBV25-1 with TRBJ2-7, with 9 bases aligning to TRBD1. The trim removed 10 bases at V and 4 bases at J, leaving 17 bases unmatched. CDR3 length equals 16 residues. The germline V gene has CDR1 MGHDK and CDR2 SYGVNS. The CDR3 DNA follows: TGTGCCACCAGAAATCACAGGGGGCGTTCGGGGTACGAGCAGTACTTC. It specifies CATRNHRGRSGYEQYF.

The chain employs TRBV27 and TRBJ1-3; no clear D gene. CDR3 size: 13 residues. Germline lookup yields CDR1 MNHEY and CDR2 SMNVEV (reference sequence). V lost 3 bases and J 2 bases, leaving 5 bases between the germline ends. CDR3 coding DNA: TGTGCCAGCAGTTTTACGGCTGGAAACACCATATATTTT. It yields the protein CASSFTAGNTIYF.

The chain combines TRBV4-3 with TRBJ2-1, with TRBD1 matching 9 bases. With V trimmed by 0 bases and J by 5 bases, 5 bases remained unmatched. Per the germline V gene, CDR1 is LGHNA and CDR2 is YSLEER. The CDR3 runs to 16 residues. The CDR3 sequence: CASSQDRTGVHNEQFF. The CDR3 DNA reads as TGCGCCAGCAGCCAAGATAGGACAGGGGTCCACAATGAGCAGTTCTTC.

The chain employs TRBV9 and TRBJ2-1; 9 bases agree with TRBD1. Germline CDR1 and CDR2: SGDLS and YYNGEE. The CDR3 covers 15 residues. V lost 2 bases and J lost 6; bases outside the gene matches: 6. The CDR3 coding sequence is TGTGCCAGCAGCGTCGTGGACAGGGGCGTCAATGAGCAGTTCTTC. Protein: CASSVVDRGVNEQFF.

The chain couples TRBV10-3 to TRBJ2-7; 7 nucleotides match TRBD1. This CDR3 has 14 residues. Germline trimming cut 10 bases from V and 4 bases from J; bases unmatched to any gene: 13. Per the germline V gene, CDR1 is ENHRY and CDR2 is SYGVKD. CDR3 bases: TGTGCCACCTCAGGGACAGCCTTTTTATACGAGCAGTACTTC. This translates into CATSGTAFLYEQYF.

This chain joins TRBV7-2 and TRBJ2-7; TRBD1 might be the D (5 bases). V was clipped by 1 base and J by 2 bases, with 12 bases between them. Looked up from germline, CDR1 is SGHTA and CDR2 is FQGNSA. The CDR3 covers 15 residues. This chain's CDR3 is CASSLGQGSTYEQYF. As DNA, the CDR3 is TGTGCCAGCAGCTTAGGGCAGGGAAGCACCTACGAGCAGTACTTC.

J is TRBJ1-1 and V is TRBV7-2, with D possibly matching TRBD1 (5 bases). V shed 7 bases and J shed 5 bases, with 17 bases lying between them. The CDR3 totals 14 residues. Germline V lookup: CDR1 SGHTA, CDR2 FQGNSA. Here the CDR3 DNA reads TGTGCCAGCATTCGAGGAGCGGGGGTTACTGAAGCTTTCTTT. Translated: CASIRGAGVTEAFF.

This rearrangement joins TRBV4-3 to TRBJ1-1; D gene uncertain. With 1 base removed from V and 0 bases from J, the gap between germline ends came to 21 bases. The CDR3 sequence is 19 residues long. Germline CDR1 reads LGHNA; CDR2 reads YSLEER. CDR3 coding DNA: TGCGCCAGCAGCCAAGGAATAGTTTGGAGGGCAGAGATGAACACTGAAGCTTTCTTT. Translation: CASSQGIVWRAEMNTEAFF.

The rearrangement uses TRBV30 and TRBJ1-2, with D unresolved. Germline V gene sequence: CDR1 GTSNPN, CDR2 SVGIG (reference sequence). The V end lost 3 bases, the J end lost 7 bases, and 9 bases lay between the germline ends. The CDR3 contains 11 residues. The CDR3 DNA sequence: TGTGCCTGGAGCCAACCCGGTGGCTACACCTTC. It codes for CAWSQPGGYTF.

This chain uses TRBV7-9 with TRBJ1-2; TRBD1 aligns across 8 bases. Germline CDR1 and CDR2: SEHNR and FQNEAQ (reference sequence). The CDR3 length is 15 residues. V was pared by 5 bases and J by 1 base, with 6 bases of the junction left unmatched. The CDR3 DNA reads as TGTGCCAGCAGCCCTCGGGACAGGCTTAACTATGGCTACACCTTC. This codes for CASSPRDRLNYGYTF.

CDR3 protein: CASSSKGGTEAFF. The DNA for the CDR3 is TGTGCCAGCAGCTCCAAGGGGGGGACTGAAGCTTTCTTT. This sequence joins TRBV7-2 and TRBJ1-1; the D gene is possibly TRBD1 (6 bases). Looked up from germline, CDR1 is SGHTA and CDR2 is FQGNSA. Trimming left V 4 bases short and J 5 bases short, with 11 bases between. CDR3 length: 13 residues.

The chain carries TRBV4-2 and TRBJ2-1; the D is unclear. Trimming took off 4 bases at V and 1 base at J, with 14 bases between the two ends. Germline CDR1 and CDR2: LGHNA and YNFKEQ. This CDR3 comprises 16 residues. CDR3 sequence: CASSPSLVASYNEQFF. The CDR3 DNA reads TGTGCCAGCAGCCCCTCTTTGGTAGCATCCTACAATGAGCAGTTCTTC.

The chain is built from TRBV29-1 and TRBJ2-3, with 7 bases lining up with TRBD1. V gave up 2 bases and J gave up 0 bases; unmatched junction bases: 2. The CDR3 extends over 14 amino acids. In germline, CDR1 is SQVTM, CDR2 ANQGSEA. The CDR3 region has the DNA TGCAGCGTTGAAAGGGACAGTAGCACAGATACGCAGTATTTT. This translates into CSVERDSSTDTQYF.

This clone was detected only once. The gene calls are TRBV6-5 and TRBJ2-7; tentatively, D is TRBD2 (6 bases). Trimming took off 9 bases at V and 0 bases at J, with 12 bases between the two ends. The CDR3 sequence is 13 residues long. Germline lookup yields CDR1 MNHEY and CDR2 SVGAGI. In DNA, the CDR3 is TGTGCCAGTTTCGGGGGTAGCTCCTACGAGCAGTACTTC. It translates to CASFGGSSYEQYF.

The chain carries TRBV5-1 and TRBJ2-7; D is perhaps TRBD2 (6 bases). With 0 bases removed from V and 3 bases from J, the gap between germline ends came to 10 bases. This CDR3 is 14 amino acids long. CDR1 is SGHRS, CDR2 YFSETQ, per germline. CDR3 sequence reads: CASSLERAVYEQYF. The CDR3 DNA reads TGCGCCAGCAGCTTGGAGCGGGCTGTCTACGAGCAGTACTTC.

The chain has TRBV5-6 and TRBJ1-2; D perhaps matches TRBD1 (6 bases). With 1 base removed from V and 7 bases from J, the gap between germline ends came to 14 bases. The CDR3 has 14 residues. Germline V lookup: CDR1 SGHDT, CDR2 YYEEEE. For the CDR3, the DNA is TGTGCCAGCAGCTTGCCCGCAGGGGATCGTGGCTACACCTTC. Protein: CASSLPAGDRGYTF. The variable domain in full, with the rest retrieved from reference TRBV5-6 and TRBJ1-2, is DAGVTQSPTHLIKTRGQQVTLRCSPKSGHDTVSWYQQALGQGPQFIFQYYEEEERQRGNFPDRFSGHQFPNYSSELNVNALLLGDSALYLCASSLPAGDRGYTFGSGTRLTVV.